Each of the 7 T cell receptor beta chains below was sequenced from the same sample in a study of T-cell reconstitution after alpha-beta-depleted transplantation in children. TCRbeta library construction was performed incorporating unique molecular identifiers. TCRdb analysed the PCR reads with MiXCR anew, one entry per CDR3 protein. Found here are 500,000 to 650,000 distinct CDR3 sequences, around 13% of them singletons; the top ten hold over 2%. The starting material was PBMCs, mostly from graft donor cells, obtained 360 days after TCRalphabeta/CD19-depleted stem cell transplant. The receptors were gathered from a male patient between 10 and 17 years old who had a stem cell transplant for acute myeloid leukemia, so the T cells may come from the graft donor.

The V and J genes are TRBV5-1 and TRBJ2-2, with 9 bases aligning to TRBD1. J was trimmed by 7 bases and V by 1 base; bases with no gene match: 8. CDR1 is SGHRS, CDR2 YFSETQ, per germline. This CDR3 has 16 residues. CDR3: CASSLRRQGVGGELFF. DNA for the CDR3: TGCGCCAGCAGCTTGCGACGACAGGGGGTCGGCGGGGAGCTGTTTTTT.

In its sample, this clonotype was seen many times. The chain has TRBV19 and TRBJ2-7; 10 bases are a match to TRBD2. Looked up from germline, CDR1 is LNHDA and CDR2 is SQIVND (reference sequence). The trim removed 7 bases at V and 5 bases at J, leaving 5 bases unmatched. The CDR3 totals 13 residues. CDR3 in amino acids: CASTTSGTHEQYF. In DNA form, the CDR3 reads TGTGCCAGTACTACTAGCGGGACACACGAGCAGTACTTC.

V usage is TRBV20-1 and J usage is TRBJ2-5, with 13 bases lining up with TRBD2. The germline CDR1 and CDR2 sequences are DFQATT and SNEGSKA (reference sequence). V was clipped by 5 bases and J by 3 bases; unmatched bases: 3. The CDR3 runs 14 residues. The CDR3 loop is CSAGLAGVEETQYF. For the CDR3, the DNA is TGCAGTGCTGGACTAGCGGGAGTTGAAGAGACCCAGTACTTC.

The genes are TRBV4-3 and TRBJ2-2; D gene ambiguous. The CDR3 extends over 14 amino acids. V shed 5 bases and J shed 3 bases, with 10 bases lying between them. The V gene's germline CDR1 is LGHNA and CDR2 YSLEER. The CDR3 sequence: CASSGIVHTGELFF. DNA for the CDR3: TGCGCCAGCAGCGGGATAGTACACACCGGGGAGCTGTTTTTT.

This clonotype was found many times. This chain links TRBV6-2 or TRBV6-3 with TRBJ2-7, with D maybe TRBD2 (5 bases). The CDR3 is 13 residues long. V shed 4 bases and J shed 4 bases, with 11 bases lying between them. The germline gives CDR1 MNHEY, CDR2 SVGEGT. The CDR3 DNA follows: TGTGCCAGCAGTTCGTGGGAGCCGTACGAGCAGTACTTC. Encoded protein: CASSSWEPYEQYF.

The chain recombines TRBV27 with TRBJ2-1, with 9 bases matching TRBD1. Germline V gene lookup returns CDR1 MNHEY and CDR2 SMNVEV (reference sequence). The V gene end was trimmed by 1 base and the J gene end by 5 bases; junction bases not matched to a gene: 3. CDR3 length: 15 residues. CDR3 sequence (DNA): TGTGCCAGCAGTTTATTAAGGACAGGGGACAATGAGCAGTTCTTC. Its translation is CASSLLRTGDNEQFF.

This clonotype was seen repeatedly, ten times or more. The chain links TRBV25-1 to TRBJ2-7; D not resolved. V was pared by 0 bases and J by 2 bases, with 5 bases between. Looked up from germline, CDR1 is MGHDK and CDR2 is SYGVNS. The CDR3 sequence is 13 residues long. This CDR3 reads CASSEYPAYEQYF. In DNA form, the CDR3 reads TGTGCCAGCAGTGAATACCCAGCCTACGAGCAGTACTTC.